This T cell receptor (beta chain) was recorded in a study of cytomegalovirus exposure and HLA in healthy donors. Points from the study as a whole: Later examination showed HLA-associated TCR beta chains had greater clonal expansion than equally common others. Cytomegalovirus-associated status was assigned to some 160 TCR beta chains.

From germline, CDR1 is MNHEY and CDR2 SVGAGI. The CDR3 has 12 amino acids. The ends were cut back, 6 bases at V and 4 bases at J, with 9 bases in the middle. Notes on this clone: No antigen is known for it.

The PCR had 60 Vbeta and 13 Jbeta primers. Sequencing used immunoSEQ multiplex PCR; TCRdb keeps in-frame clones, though not all of them. Its table records under 95,000 clones. The gene calls are TRBV6-5 and TRBJ1-2, with a tentative D call TRBD1 (6 bases). Sequencing was done on a sample of PBMCs. The TCR comes from a female donor in good health and CMV-seropositive. The CDR3 loop reads CASRSQGYGYTF. The CDR3 nucleotides are TGTGCCAGCAGATCACAGGGCTATGGCTACACCTTC.